This passage covers 2 T cell receptor beta chains from one sample sequenced in a study of T-cell reconstitution after alpha-beta-depleted transplantation in children. It was with unique molecular identifiers that the TCRbeta library was prepared. One entry per CDR3 protein, called by TCRdb with MiXCR from the PCR reads. The sample holds about 980,000 distinct CDR3 sequences, around 30% seen once. The sequencing used PBMCs, mostly from graft donor cells, collected 360 days after TCRalphabeta/CD19-depleted stem cell transplant. Source of these receptors: a boy younger than two who had a stem cell transplant for SCID, so the T cells may come from the graft donor.

A few counts support this clonotype. The chain recombines TRBV5-4 with TRBJ2-1, with 9 positions matching TRBD1. After removal of 2 bases from V and 8 bases from J, the junction contained 8 bases not matched to a gene. The V gene's germline CDR1 is SGHNT and CDR2 YYREEE (reference sequence). This CDR3 is built from 15 residues. CDR3 sequence: CASSFRDRVLDEQFF. The CDR3 coding sequence is TGTGCCAGCAGCTTCCGGGACAGGGTTTTGGATGAGCAGTTCTTC.

This chain connects TRBV9 to TRBJ2-6; TRBD2 might be the D (6 bases). Trimming stripped 5 bases from V and 3 bases from J, with 15 bases between. Germline CDR1 and CDR2: SGDLS and YYNGEE. CDR3 length: 16 amino acids. The DNA for the CDR3 is TGTGCCAGCAGGGGATTTGGGACTCATGGGGCCAACGTCCTGACTTTC. Translating it yields CASRGFGTHGANVLTF.